The next 28 T cell receptor beta chains were all read from a single sample in a study of chemoradiotherapy in HPV16-positive cancers. The method was immunoSEQ multiplex PCR; TCRdb's version includes in-frame clones alone and lacks a portion of them. Here the sample spans roughly 6,500 clones, more than 65% being singletons. Here the sequenced sample was tumor tissue, taken from a patient who underwent chemoradiotherapy. Source of these receptors: a human donor with HPV-associated anogenital cancer.

This clone was detected only once. The chain is built from TRBV5-1 and TRBJ2-3; TRBD1 matches 7 bases. CDR1 is SGHRS, CDR2 YFSETQ, per germline. The CDR3 has 14 amino acids. The J segment lost 0 bases and the V segment lost 9 bases, leaving 7 bases of the junction unmatched. The CDR3 sequence: CATRQGPSTDTQYF. The CDR3 DNA is TGCGCCACTCGACAGGGACCTAGCACAGATACGCAGTATTTT.

This clone was recorded once. The J gene is TRBJ1-2, the V gene TRBV30; D is possibly TRBD1 (6 bases). Trimming took 2 bases from V and 4 from J, leaving 11 bases between them. The CDR3 extends over 13 amino acids. CDR1 and CDR2 from the germline V gene are GTSNPN and SVGIG (reference sequence). The CDR3 protein is CAWSKGQLYGYTF. DNA for the CDR3: TGTGCCTGGAGTAAGGGACAACTCTATGGCTACACCTTC.

The rearrangement joins TRBV19 to TRBJ1-5; D not resolved. The CDR3 consists of 13 residues. Per germline, CDR1 LNHDA and CDR2 SQIVND (reference sequence). The V end lost 1 base, the J end lost 7 bases, and 8 bases lay between the germline ends. The CDR3 nucleotides are TGTGCCAGTAGTATAGGAGAGGAGCAGCCCCAGCATTTT. Translation: CASSIGEEQPQHF.

The sample holds a few counts of this clone. This sample includes further DNA sequences coding for the same CDR3. V and J are TRBV27 and TRBJ1-5; D might be TRBD1 (5 bases). Germline V gene data show CDR1 as MNHEY and CDR2 as SMNVEV (reference sequence). This CDR3 region has 15 residues. V was pared by 3 bases and J by 2 bases, with 11 bases between. In DNA form, the CDR3 reads TGTGCCAGCAGTTTCCAGGGAGCGGGCAATCAGCCCCAGCATTTT. This codes for CASSFQGAGNQPQHF.

The V gene is TRBV18, the J gene TRBJ1-3, with no clear D. Trimming pared 3 bases from V and 0 bases from J, leaving 9 bases between. The CDR3 is made up of 15 amino acids. Germline V gene sequence: CDR1 KGHSH, CDR2 LQKENI. The CDR3: CASSPLQNSGNTIYF. CDR3 nucleotides: TGTGCCAGCTCACCCCTACAGAACTCTGGAAACACCATATATTTT.

This chain links TRBV28 with TRBJ2-6; TRBD1 aligns across 7 bases. J was trimmed by 0 bases and V by 5 bases; bases with no gene match: 4. Germline V gene sequence: CDR1 MDHEN, CDR2 SYDVKM. The CDR3 extends over 16 amino acids. The CDR3 DNA reads TGTGCCAGCAGTCAATCAGGGGGCTCTGGGGCCAACGTCCTGACTTTC. Amino acids: CASSQSGGSGANVLTF.

This clone occurred a few times. The rearrangement joins TRBV5-1 to TRBJ1-2, with 9 bases identical to TRBD1. Unmatched junction bases numbered 13, after V lost 6 bases and J lost 4 bases. CDR3 length: 16 amino acids. Germline assignment: CDR1 SGHRS and CDR2 YFSETQ. The DNA for the CDR3 is TGCGCCAGCACTGGGGGGACAGGGATTTCCGTCTATGGCTACACCTTC. This codes for CASTGGTGISVYGYTF.

This chain uses TRBV15 with TRBJ2-2; 12 bases are a match to TRBD1. The germline V gene encodes CDR1 LNHNV and CDR2 YYDKDF (reference sequence). The CDR3 totals 18 residues. Unmatched junction bases numbered 9, after V lost 0 bases and J lost 7 bases. The CDR3: CATSRDRMGQGAGGELFF. The CDR3 coding sequence is TGTGCCACCAGCAGAGATCGAATGGGACAGGGGGCCGGCGGGGAGCTGTTTTTT.

The chain has TRBV9 and TRBJ2-3, with TRBD2 matching 7 bases. After removal of 1 base from V and 3 bases from J, the junction contained 2 bases not matched to a gene. The CDR3 sequence is 14 residues long. CDR1 and CDR2 (germline): SGDLS, YYNGEE. The chain's CDR3 is CASSVSGKTDTQYF. DNA for the CDR3: TGTGCCAGCAGCGTAAGCGGGAAGACAGATACGCAGTATTTT.

V gene TRBV2 combines with J gene TRBJ2-3; D call uncertain. Germline V CDR1 and CDR2: SNHLY, FYNNEI. The V end was cut by 2 bases, the J end by 2 bases, with 5 bases between. The CDR3 contains 13 residues. Here the CDR3 reads CASSEPFTDTQYF. CDR3 coding DNA: TGTGCCAGCAGTGAACCTTTCACAGATACGCAGTATTTT. Full variable domain (outside the CDR3, taken from reference TRBV2 and TRBJ2-3): EPEVTQTPSHQVTQMGQEVILRCVPISNHLYFYWYRQILGQKVEFLVSFYNNEISEKSEIFDDQFSVERPDGSNFTLKIRSTKLEDSAMYFCASSEPFTDTQYFGPGTRLTVL.

The rearrangement joins TRBV2 to TRBJ2-5, with D possibly called TRBD1 or TRBD2 (7 bases each). The CDR3 has 15 amino acids. Germline V lookup: CDR1 SNHLY, CDR2 FYNNEI. With 7 bases removed from V and 0 bases from J, the gap between germline ends came to 15 bases. CDR3 DNA: TGTGCCAGCAACCAGGGGGGGACGTACCAAGAGACCCAGTACTTC. It is translated as CASNQGGTYQETQYF.

This clone is large (0.1 to 1%). The same CDR3 arises from other DNA sequences in this sample as well. The rearrangement links TRBV10-3 to TRBJ1-1; unclear D gene. V lost 8 bases and J lost 3, with 7 bases in between. The CDR3 is 11 amino acids. Germline V gene data show CDR1 as ENHRY and CDR2 as SYGVKD. The CDR3 sequence: CAIRPDTEAFF. The CDR3 DNA follows: TGTGCCATCCGGCCAGACACTGAAGCTTTCTTT.

This clone occurred once. The junction does not match germline at one end; this may be a read error. V is TRBV20-1 and J is TRBJ2-7; D gene ambiguous. Germline assignment: CDR1 DFQATT and CDR2 SNEGSKA (reference sequence). The CDR3 runs 10 residues. CDR3 region: CSGLLYDQYF. In DNA, the CDR3 is TGCAGCGGGCTACTCTACGACCAGTACTTC.

This rearrangement joins TRBV29-1 to TRBJ2-3; no clear D gene. The V end lost 2 bases, the J end lost 1 base, and 4 bases lay between the germline ends. The germline V gene encodes CDR1 SQVTM and CDR2 ANQGSEA. The CDR3 covers 12 residues. The CDR3 protein is CSVETGTDTQYF. The CDR3 DNA sequence: TGCAGCGTTGAAACGGGCACAGATACGCAGTATTTT.

This chain joins TRBV2 and TRBJ1-3; D might be TRBD1 (5 bases). Germline V gene data show CDR1 as SNHLY and CDR2 as FYNNEI. Between the trimmed V and J ends, which lost 5 bases and 0 bases, there was a span of 11 bases. CDR3 length equals 15 residues. CDR3 sequence (DNA): TGTGCCAGCAGTTTGGTGGGGGGCTCTGGAAACACCATATATTTT. Amino acid sequence: CASSLVGGSGNTIYF. The entire variable domain, with the rest obtained from reference TRBV2 and TRBJ1-3, is as follows: EPEVTQTPSHQVTQMGQEVILRCVPISNHLYFYWYRQILGQKVEFLVSFYNNEISEKSEIFDDQFSVERPDGSNFTLKIRSTKLEDSAMYFCASSLVGGSGNTIYFGEGSWLTVV.

The sample holds one count of this clone. The J gene is TRBJ2-7, the V gene TRBV19, with D perhaps matching TRBD1 (5 bases). Germline loops: CDR1 LNHDA, CDR2 SQIVND (reference sequence). V gave up 1 base and J gave up 2 bases, with 9 bases separating them. The CDR3 runs to 14 residues. CDR3 nucleotide sequence: TGTGCCAGTAGTATAGGTGCAGGGACCTACGAGCAGTACTTC. It encodes CASSIGAGTYEQYF.

The V gene is TRBV5-4, the J gene TRBJ1-6; D gene unclear. The CDR3 has 15 amino acids. In germline, CDR1 is SGHNT, CDR2 YYREEE (reference sequence). The V end lost 0 bases, the J end lost 6 bases, and 10 bases lay between the germline ends. The CDR3 sequence: CASSLGFESNSPLHF. CDR3 bases: TGTGCCAGCAGCTTGGGGTTTGAAAGTAATTCACCCCTCCACTTT.

The chain uses TRBV2 and TRBJ1-6; D not certain. The CDR3 runs 12 residues. V was cut by 4 bases and J by 9 bases, with 7 bases left in between. Germline assignment: CDR1 SNHLY and CDR2 FYNNEI. Here the CDR3 reads CASSVPPSPLHF. Written as DNA, the CDR3 is TGTGCCAGCAGTGTCCCACCTTCACCCCTCCACTTT.

This CDR3 is CASSPPGQGAIGYTF. CDR3 DNA: TGTGCCAGCTCACCACCCGGACAGGGGGCAATTGGCTACACCTTC. The gene calls are TRBV18 and TRBJ1-2, with TRBD1 identical over 11 bases. V lost 0 bases to trimming and J lost 7 bases; unmatched junction nucleotides: 4. The CDR3 runs to 15 residues. Germline V gene sequence: CDR1 KGHSH, CDR2 LQKENI.

This chain uses TRBV30 with TRBJ1-6, with D unclear. CDR1 and CDR2 from the germline V gene are GTSNPN and SVGIG (reference sequence). The length of the CDR3 is 11 residues. V lost 2 bases and J 14 bases, leaving 10 bases between the germline ends. CDR3 sequence (DNA): TGTGCCTGGAGTACAAGCCGCACCCTCCACTTT. It codes for CAWSTSRTLHF. The whole variable domain, filled in from reference TRBV30 and TRBJ1-6, reads SQTIHQWPATLVQPVGSPLSLECTVEGTSNPNLYWYRQAAGRGLQLLFYSVGIGQISSEVPQNLSASRPQDRQFILSSKKLLLSDSGFYLCAWSTSRTLHFGNGTRLTVT.

V gene TRBV5-1 combines with J gene TRBJ2-7; 7 nucleotides agree with TRBD1. This CDR3 region has 16 residues. Trimming removed 7 bases from V and 5 bases from J; junction bases left unmatched: 18. From germline, CDR1 is SGHRS and CDR2 YFSETQ. CDR3 in amino acids: CASATGTTLLADEQYF. The CDR3 DNA sequence: TGCGCCAGCGCGACAGGGACCACCCTCCTTGCTGACGAGCAGTACTTC.

The gene calls are TRBV19 and TRBJ1-6, with a tentative D call TRBD1 (6 bases). This CDR3 is 15 amino acids long. CDR1 is LNHDA and CDR2 is SQIVND in the germline V gene (reference sequence). V dropped 10 bases and J dropped 9 bases, with 22 bases sitting between them. In DNA, the CDR3 is TGTGCCACCTGGGTGTACCAGGGGAGTAGTTCACCCCTCCACTTT. Translated: CATWVYQGSSSPLHF.

V gene TRBV11-3 combines with J gene TRBJ1-1; 7 positions match TRBD1. The J segment lost 3 bases and the V segment lost 0 bases, leaving 7 bases of the junction unmatched. Germline V gene lookup returns CDR1 SGHNT and CDR2 YENEEA. This CDR3 is built from 16 residues. CDR3 protein: CASSLEGDRADTEAFF. CDR3 sequence (DNA): TGTGCCAGCAGCTTAGAAGGTGACAGGGCCGACACTGAAGCTTTCTTT.

The V call is TRBV5-3, the J call TRBJ1-1, with TRBD1 identical over 11 bases. TRBV5-3 counts as an open reading frame of uncertain function. This CDR3 is built from 19 residues. With V trimmed by 5 bases and J by 0 bases, 15 bases remained unmatched. CDR3 protein: CARSLGQGAITPMNTEAFF. For the CDR3, the DNA is TGTGCCAGAAGTCTCGGACAGGGGGCGATCACCCCCATGAACACTGAAGCTTTCTTT.

This clone appeared once. The chain joins TRBV28 to TRBJ1-1; maybe TRBD1 (6 bases). Trimming took off 8 bases at V and 4 bases at J, with 17 bases between the two ends. Germline lookup yields CDR1 MDHEN and CDR2 SYDVKM. The CDR3 contains 14 residues. CDR3 nucleotide sequence: TGTGCCAGCCGGGCTTGGGACACGAGCACTGAAGCTTTCTTT. Translated: CASRAWDTSTEAFF.

V usage is TRBV18 and J usage is TRBJ1-1, with D possibly matching TRBD1 (6 bases). This CDR3 spans 13 amino acids. Trimming removed 1 base from V and 3 bases from J, with 6 bases in between. Germline V gene sequence: CDR1 KGHSH, CDR2 LQKENI. The CDR3 reads CASSPQGDTEAFF. CDR3 in DNA: TGTGCCAGCTCACCACAGGGGGACACTGAAGCTTTCTTT.

This chain joins TRBV2 and TRBJ2-3; possible D gene TRBD1, 5 bases. Trimming shortened V by 1 base and J by 2 bases, and 10 bases separated the two germline ends. The CDR3 has 15 residues. The germline V gene encodes CDR1 SNHLY and CDR2 FYNNEI. In nucleotides, the CDR3 is TGTGCCAGCAGTGAAGTATTGACAGCCACAGATACGCAGTATTTT. It is translated as CASSEVLTATDTQYF.

In its sample, this clone was seen once. This chain joins TRBV18 and TRBJ1-1; TRBD1 matches at 7 bases. The CDR3 is 15 amino acids. The J segment lost 1 base and the V segment lost 2 bases, leaving 4 bases of the junction unmatched. Germline loops: CDR1 KGHSH, CDR2 LQKENI. The CDR3 DNA follows: TGTGCCAGCTCACCAAACCCAGGGGGGAACACTGAAGCTTTCTTT. It is translated as CASSPNPGGNTEAFF. Supplemented by reference TRBV18 and TRBJ1-1, the full variable domain reads NAGVMQNPRHLVRRRGQEARLRCSPMKGHSHVYWYRQLPEEGLKFMVYLQKENIIDESGMPKERFSAEFPKEGPSILRIQQVVRGDSAAYFCASSPNPGGNTEAFFGQGTRLTVV.